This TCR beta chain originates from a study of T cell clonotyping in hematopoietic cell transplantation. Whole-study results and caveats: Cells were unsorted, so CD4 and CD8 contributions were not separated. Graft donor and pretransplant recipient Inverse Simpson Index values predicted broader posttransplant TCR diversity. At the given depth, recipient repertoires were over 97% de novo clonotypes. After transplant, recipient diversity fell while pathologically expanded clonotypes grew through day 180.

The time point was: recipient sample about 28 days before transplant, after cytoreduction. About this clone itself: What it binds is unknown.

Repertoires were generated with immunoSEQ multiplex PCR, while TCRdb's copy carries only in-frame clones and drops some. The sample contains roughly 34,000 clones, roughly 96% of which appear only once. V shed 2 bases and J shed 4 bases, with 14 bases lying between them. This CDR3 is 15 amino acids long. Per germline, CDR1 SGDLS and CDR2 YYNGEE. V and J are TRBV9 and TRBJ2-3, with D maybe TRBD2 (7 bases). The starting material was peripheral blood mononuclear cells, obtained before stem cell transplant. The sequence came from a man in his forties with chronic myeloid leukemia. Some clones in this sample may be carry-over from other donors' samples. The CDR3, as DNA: TGTGCCAGCAGCGTGTTGGGGGCGGGAGCAGATACGCAGTATTTT. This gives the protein CASSVLGAGADTQYF.